The entry that follows covers one T cell receptor beta chain sequence. Its antigen is not identified. Unique molecular identifiers were used to barcode this TCRbeta library. TCRdb re-derived calls from the PCR reads in MiXCR, one entry per CDR3 protein. The data contain around 250,000 distinct CDR3 sequences, about 25% of them singletons. This specimen belongs to a study of T-cell reconstitution after alpha-beta-depleted transplantation in children. Study-level points and caveats: After transplant, high TCRbeta diversity at day 60 in some patients arose from surviving recipient T cells and thymic progenitors. T-cell numbers and diversity, one year after transplant, stemmed largely from T cells that were newly produced. About two months after transplant, alpha-beta T cells reportedly came from several hundred expanded graft clones.

Sequenced material: PBMCs, taken before TCRalphabeta/CD19-depleted stem cell transplant. The sequence came from a girl aged 2 to 10 with Fanconi anemia, due to receive a stem cell transplant.

As DNA, the CDR3 is TGCAGTGCTAGAGGATTGGGGCAGCGCGCCTCCTACGAGCAGTACTTC. Its translation is CSARGLGQRASYEQYF. The rearrangement uses TRBV20-1 and TRBJ2-7, with a possible D match to TRBD1 (5 bases). V was shortened by 1 base and J by 0 bases, with 16 bases between the two germline ends. The germline V gene encodes CDR1 DFQATT and CDR2 SNEGSKA (reference sequence). This CDR3 comprises 16 residues.